Below are 20 T cell receptor beta chains sequenced from a single sample in a study of T cells after yellow fever vaccination. TCRdb re-derived calls from the 5' RACE reads in MiXCR, one entry per CDR3 protein. The table has 400,000 or so distinct CDR3 sequences, 9.5% to 13% seen once. The input for sequencing was PBMCs, taken on the day of the first yellow fever vaccination. Receptors were obtained from a man aged 18 to 30 who received the YFV17D yellow fever vaccine.

This clonotype was counted only a few times. This chain links TRBV4-2 with TRBJ1-5; D ambiguous. V dropped 1 base and J dropped 1 base, with 8 bases sitting between them. The length of the CDR3 is 15 residues. The germline CDR1 and CDR2 sequences are LGHNA and YNFKEQ. The CDR3 here is CASSQGAGSNQPQHF. CDR3 DNA sequence: TGTGCCAGCAGCCAAGGAGCCGGGAGCAATCAGCCCCAGCATTTT.

Only a few counts were recorded for this clonotype. This chain uses TRBV7-9 with TRBJ2-2, with TRBD1 matching 7 bases. The CDR3 spans 15 residues. Germline V gene lookup returns CDR1 SEHNR and CDR2 FQNEAQ (reference sequence). V lost 5 bases, J lost 1 base, and 4 bases stayed unmatched. The chain's CDR3 is CASSQRTGNTGELFF. The CDR3 bases are TGTGCCAGCAGCCAGCGGACAGGGAACACCGGGGAGCTGTTTTTT.

The chain couples TRBV5-4 to TRBJ2-1; 7 bases line up with TRBD2. Unmatched junction bases numbered 6, after V lost 3 bases and J lost 0 bases. From germline, CDR1 is SGHNT and CDR2 YYREEE (reference sequence). The CDR3 runs to 16 residues. The CDR3 here is CASSWGGRSSYNEQFF. DNA of the CDR3: TGTGCCAGCAGCTGGGGAGGGCGGAGCTCCTACAATGAGCAGTTCTTC.

In its sample, this clonotype was seen a few times. The V gene is TRBV5-1, the J gene TRBJ2-1; 7 nucleotides match TRBD2. J lost 4 bases, V lost 5 bases, and 6 bases had no gene match. Germline V gene sequence: CDR1 SGHRS, CDR2 YFSETQ. The CDR3 contains 14 residues. The CDR3 reads CASRLSGFYNEQFF. The CDR3 DNA sequence: TGCGCCAGCAGACTTAGCGGGTTTTACAATGAGCAGTTCTTC.

J is TRBJ2-3 and V is TRBV2; a weak D match, TRBD2 (6 bases). The CDR3 sequence is 14 residues long. The germline CDR1 and CDR2 sequences are SNHLY and FYNNEI. Trimming removed 8 bases from V and 2 bases from J, with 14 bases in between. CDR3 coding DNA: TGTGCCAGCCTTAGGCGGGAACCCACAGATACGCAGTATTTT. Amino acids: CASLRREPTDTQYF. Full variable domain (remainder filled in from reference TRBV2 and TRBJ2-3): EPEVTQTPSHQVTQMGQEVILRCVPISNHLYFYWYRQILGQKVEFLVSFYNNEISEKSEIFDDQFSVERPDGSNFTLKIRSTKLEDSAMYFCASLRREPTDTQYFGPGTRLTVL.

The chain couples TRBV5-4 to TRBJ1-6; D is unclear. The V end lost 0 bases, the J end lost 4 bases, and 5 bases lay between the germline ends. Germline-derived CDR1 and CDR2 are SGHNT and YYREEE (reference sequence). The CDR3 runs to 14 residues. CDR3 loop: CASSLGEYNSPLHF. The CDR3 DNA reads as TGTGCCAGCAGCTTGGGGGAGTATAATTCACCCCTCCACTTT.

V usage is TRBV20-1 and J usage is TRBJ2-3; tentatively, D is TRBD1 (5 bases). The V gene lost 0 bases and the J gene lost 1 base, with 17 bases spanning the gap. CDR3 length: 17 amino acids. From germline, CDR1 is DFQATT and CDR2 SNEGSKA (reference sequence). The CDR3 spells CSARDLFRGAGTDTQYF. Written as DNA, the CDR3 is TGCAGTGCTAGAGATTTGTTTCGTGGGGCTGGCACAGATACGCAGTATTTT.

V usage is TRBV4-1 and J usage is TRBJ1-1, with D unresolved. CDR1 is MGHRA, CDR2 YSYEKL, per germline. Deletions cut 10 bases from V and 6 bases from J, with 15 bases between. The CDR3 sequence is 12 residues long. CDR3 DNA sequence: TGCGCCACCGCCGGGGTTCGCGCTGAAGCTTTCTTT. This gives the protein CATAGVRAEAFF.

The V and J genes are TRBV7-6 and TRBJ2-2, with D possibly being TRBD2 (5 bases). V was clipped by 4 bases and J by 5 bases, with 11 bases between them. The CDR3 is 14 amino acids. The V gene's germline CDR1 is SGHVS and CDR2 FNYEAQ. CDR3 sequence reads: CASSSRGWTGELFF. The CDR3 bases are TGTGCCAGCAGCTCCCGAGGGTGGACCGGGGAGCTGTTTTTT.

This chain connects TRBV6-2 or TRBV6-3 to TRBJ1-1; no definite D call. The V end lost 2 bases, the J end lost 2 bases, and 9 bases lay between the germline ends. The CDR3 consists of 14 residues. Germline CDR1 and CDR2: MNHEY and SVGEGT. In DNA form, the CDR3 reads TGTGCCAGCAGTTACCCCACAAGTAACACTGAAGCTTTCTTT. Its protein is CASSYPTSNTEAFF.

This sequence joins TRBV6-4 and TRBJ2-2; TRBD1 aligns across 9 bases. In germline, CDR1 is MRHNA, CDR2 SNTAGT. The CDR3 is 16 amino acids. J lost 1 base, V lost 4 bases, and 4 bases had no gene match. The CDR3, as DNA: TGTGCCAGCAGTGCGAGACAGGGGGTGAACACCGGGGAGCTGTTTTTT. It translates to CASSARQGVNTGELFF.

This clonotype has just a few counts. Here the CDR3 DNA reads TGCGCCAGCAGCTTGACTAGCGGGGAGGGGGACAATGAGCAGTTCTTC. Translating gives CASSLTSGEGDNEQFF. The rearrangement joins TRBV5-1 to TRBJ2-1; 10 nucleotides align to TRBD2. The germline V gene has CDR1 SGHRS and CDR2 YFSETQ. CDR3 length: 16 residues. Losses at the gene ends were 1 base for V and 5 bases for J; bases not matched to a gene: 6.

This clonotype showed up just a few times. V usage is TRBV7-6 and J usage is TRBJ1-2, with 7 bases aligning to TRBD1. Germline V gives CDR1 SGHVS, CDR2 FNYEAQ. V dropped 5 bases and J dropped 2; count of bases not matched to a gene: 8. This CDR3 contains 15 residues. The CDR3 region is CASSRRQGENYGYTF. The CDR3 DNA reads as TGTGCCAGCAGCCGCCGTCAGGGGGAGAACTATGGCTACACCTTC.

This clonotype was found a few times. In DNA, the CDR3 is TGTGCCAGCAGCTTATCCCGGGGGCCACTCCCCGAGACCCAGTACTTC. Residues: CASSLSRGPLPETQYF. This chain uses TRBV7-9 with TRBJ2-5; D may match TRBD1 or TRBD2 (6 bases each). The CDR3 totals 16 residues. Germline V gene sequence: CDR1 SEHNR, CDR2 FQNEAQ (reference sequence). With 2 bases removed from V and 5 bases from J, the gap between germline ends came to 18 bases.

This clonotype was counted many times. The chain carries TRBV5-1 and TRBJ2-2; TRBD1 matches 8 bases. Per the germline V gene, CDR1 is SGHRS and CDR2 is YFSETQ. CDR3 length equals 15 residues. The V segment lost 4 bases and the J segment 4 bases; nucleotides outside the gene matches: 6. CDR3: CASSSTGGLTGELFF. In nucleotides, the CDR3 is TGCGCCAGCAGCAGTACAGGGGGACTCACCGGGGAGCTGTTTTTT.

J is TRBJ2-7 and V is TRBV5-1, with 7 bases lining up with TRBD1. Germline V gene lookup returns CDR1 SGHRS and CDR2 YFSETQ. The V gene end was trimmed by 5 bases and the J gene end by 1 base; junction bases not matched to a gene: 6. This CDR3 comprises 14 residues. The CDR3 loop reads CASRNRDSSYEQYF. Written as DNA, the CDR3 is TGCGCCAGCAGGAATCGGGACAGTTCCTACGAGCAGTACTTC.

The table lists this clonotype with a few counts. V gene TRBV7-9 combines with J gene TRBJ2-7, with 9 nucleotides matching TRBD1. From germline, CDR1 is SEHNR and CDR2 FQNEAQ (reference sequence). J gave up 3 bases and V 5 bases, and 5 bases lay outside the gene matches. The CDR3 has 14 amino acids. The chain's CDR3 is CASSLWGQGYEQYF. The CDR3 DNA reads TGTGCCAGCAGCCTATGGGGACAGGGCTACGAGCAGTACTTC.

This chain connects TRBV7-2 to TRBJ1-5; D not resolved. V shed 2 bases and J shed 3 bases, with 11 bases lying between them. Germline-derived CDR1 and CDR2 are SGHTA and FQGNSA. CDR3 length equals 15 residues. CDR3 protein: CASSLMGLVNQPQHF. In nucleotides, the CDR3 is TGTGCCAGCAGCTTAATGGGGTTAGTCAATCAGCCCCAGCATTTT.

The chain employs TRBV7-2 and TRBJ2-2, with 11 bases identical to TRBD1. Trimming cost V 7 bases and J 3 bases; bases outside gene matches: 13. This CDR3 has 18 amino acids. Germline V lookup: CDR1 SGHTA, CDR2 FQGNSA. In nucleotides, the CDR3 is TGTGCCAGCATCCTAGGACAGGGGGCTAGAAAGGACACCGGGGAGCTGTTTTTT. It yields the protein CASILGQGARKDTGELFF.

The rearrangement uses TRBV30 and TRBJ1-2; 8 nucleotides align to TRBD1. This CDR3 region has 12 residues. The germline gives CDR1 GTSNPN, CDR2 SVGIG (reference sequence). V shed 1 base, J shed 5 bases, and the junction held 0 bases outside the gene matches. The chain's CDR3 is CAWSGQGYGYTF. CDR3 nucleotide sequence: TGTGCCTGGAGTGGACAGGGGTATGGCTACACCTTC.